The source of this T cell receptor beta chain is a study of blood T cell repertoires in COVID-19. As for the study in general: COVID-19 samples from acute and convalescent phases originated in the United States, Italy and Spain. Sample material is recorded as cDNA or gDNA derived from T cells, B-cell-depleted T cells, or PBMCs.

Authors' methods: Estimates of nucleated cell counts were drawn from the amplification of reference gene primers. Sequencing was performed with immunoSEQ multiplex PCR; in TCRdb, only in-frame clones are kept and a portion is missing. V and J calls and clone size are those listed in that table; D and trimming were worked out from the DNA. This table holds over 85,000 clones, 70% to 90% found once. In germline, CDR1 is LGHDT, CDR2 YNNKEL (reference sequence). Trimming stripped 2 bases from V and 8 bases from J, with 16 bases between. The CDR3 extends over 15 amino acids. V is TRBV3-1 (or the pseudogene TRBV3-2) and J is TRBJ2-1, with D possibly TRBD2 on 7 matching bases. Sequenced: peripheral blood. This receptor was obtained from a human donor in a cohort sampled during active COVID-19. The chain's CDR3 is CASSQLNRGGDEQFF. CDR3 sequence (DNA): TGTGCCAGCAGCCAACTTAATCGAGGGGGGGATGAGCAGTTCTTC.